The clone carrying this T cell receptor beta chain was counted only a few times. Sample treatment: oral pan-JAK inhibitor, 5-10 mg twice daily. RNA, once extracted, was reverse transcribed into cDNA for use as the sequencing template. Some clones are missing from TCRdb's copy, which holds only in-frame ones; the method was immunoSEQ multiplex PCR. The profile shows more than 200,000 clones, around 65% of them singletons. The data belong to a study of CD8+ T cells in alopecia areata. CDR1 is SQVTM, CDR2 ANQGSEA, per germline. V trimming: 8 bases; J trimming: 0 bases; junction bases outside the gene matches: 5. CDR3 length: 13 amino acids.

The chain combines TRBV29-1 with TRBJ2-3, with 7 bases lining up with TRBD2. Sequenced here: CD4+ T cells sorted from blood, sampled at week 4, from a patient treated with tofacitinib. The clonotype originates from a human donor with alopecia areata. CDR3 in DNA: TGCAGCACGAGCGGGGCTAGCACAGATACGCAGTATTTT. Translated, it gives CSTSGASTDTQYF.